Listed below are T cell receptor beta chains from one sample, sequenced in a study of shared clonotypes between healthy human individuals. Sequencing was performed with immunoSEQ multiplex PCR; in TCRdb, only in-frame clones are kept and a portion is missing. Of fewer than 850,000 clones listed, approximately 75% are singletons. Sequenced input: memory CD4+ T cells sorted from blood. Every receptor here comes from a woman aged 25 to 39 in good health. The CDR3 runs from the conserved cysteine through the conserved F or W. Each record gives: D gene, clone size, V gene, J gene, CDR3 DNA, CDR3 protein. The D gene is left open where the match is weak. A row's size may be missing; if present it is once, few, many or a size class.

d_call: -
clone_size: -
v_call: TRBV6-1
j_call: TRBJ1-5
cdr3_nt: TGTGCCAGCAGTGACCTCACAGATAGCAATCAGCCCCAGCATTTT
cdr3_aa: CASSDLTDSNQPQHF

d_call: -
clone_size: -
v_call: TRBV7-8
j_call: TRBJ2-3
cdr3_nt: TGTGCCAGCAGCCTACTAGCTGCTCCCACAGATACGCAGTATTTT
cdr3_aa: CASSLLAAPTDTQYF

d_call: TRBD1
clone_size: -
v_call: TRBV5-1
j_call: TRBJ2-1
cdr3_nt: TGCGCCAGCAGCTTAGGGACAGGAAGACAGTTCTTC
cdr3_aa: CASSLGTGRQFF

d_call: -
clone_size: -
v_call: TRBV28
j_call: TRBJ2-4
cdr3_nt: TGTGCCACATTGGACCGAGCCAAAAACATTCAGTACTTC
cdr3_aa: CATLDRAKNIQYF

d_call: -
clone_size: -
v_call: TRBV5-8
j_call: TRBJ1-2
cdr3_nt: TGTGCCAGCAGCCGGACTCCTAACTATGGCTACACCTTC
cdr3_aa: CASSRTPNYGYTF

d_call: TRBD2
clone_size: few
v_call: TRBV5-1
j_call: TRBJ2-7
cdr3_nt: TGCGCCAGCGCGAGCGGGAACTCCCTCTCCTACGAGCAGTACTTC
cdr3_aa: CASASGNSLSYEQYF

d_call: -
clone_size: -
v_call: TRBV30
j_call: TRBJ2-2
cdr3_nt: TGTGCCTGGAGTGAATCCGGGGAGCTGTTTTTT
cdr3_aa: CAWSESGELFF

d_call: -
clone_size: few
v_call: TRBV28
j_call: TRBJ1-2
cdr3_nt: TGTGCCAGCAGTCTCCGCCCGGGACGCGCTACTGGTGGCTACACCTTC
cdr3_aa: CASSLRPGRATGGYTF

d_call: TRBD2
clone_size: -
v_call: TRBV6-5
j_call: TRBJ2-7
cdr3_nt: TGTGCCAGCAGTTCCACTAGCGGGGGTTCCTACGAGCAGTACTTC
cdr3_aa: CASSSTSGGSYEQYF

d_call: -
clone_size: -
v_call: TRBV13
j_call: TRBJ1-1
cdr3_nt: TGTGCCAGCAGCCCCTATTACCCCTTACCGGGACAAATGAACACTGAAGCTTTCTTT
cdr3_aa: CASSPYYPLPGQMNTEAFF

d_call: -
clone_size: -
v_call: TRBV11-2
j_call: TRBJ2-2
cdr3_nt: TGTGCCAGCAGCTTAGAACAGGTCGCGAACACCGGGGAGCTGTTTTTT
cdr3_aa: CASSLEQVANTGELFF

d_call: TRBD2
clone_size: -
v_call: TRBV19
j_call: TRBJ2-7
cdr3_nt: TGTGCCAGTAGTAGGTCAGCGGGAGGATCCTACGAGCAGTACTTC
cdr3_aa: CASSRSAGGSYEQYF

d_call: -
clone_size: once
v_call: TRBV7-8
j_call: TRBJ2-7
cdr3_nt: TGTGCCAGCAGCTTATCTCGCTACGAGCAGTACTTC
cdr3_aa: CASSLSRYEQYF

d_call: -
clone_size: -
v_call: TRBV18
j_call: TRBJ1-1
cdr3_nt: TGTGCCAGCTCGTCCGAACAGAACACTGAAGCTTTCTTT
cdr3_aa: CASSSEQNTEAFF

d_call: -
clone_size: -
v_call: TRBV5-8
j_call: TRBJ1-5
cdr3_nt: TGTGCCAGCAGCCTTACAGGGTTGCACAATCAGCCCCAGCATTTT
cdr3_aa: CASSLTGLHNQPQHF

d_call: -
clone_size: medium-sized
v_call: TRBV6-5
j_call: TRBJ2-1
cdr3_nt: TGTGCCAGCAGTTCCGGCGGCGGGTCGATCGGTGAGCAGTTCTTC
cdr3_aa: CASSSGGGSIGEQFF

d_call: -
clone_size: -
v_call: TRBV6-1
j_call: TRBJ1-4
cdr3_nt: TGTGCCAGCAGTGAACCCGGCCACGGCCGAGGGATACTGTTTTTT
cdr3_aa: CASSEPGHGRGILFF

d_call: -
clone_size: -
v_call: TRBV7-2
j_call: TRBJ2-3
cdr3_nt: TGTGCCAGCAGCTCCTTCACAGATACGCAGTATTTT
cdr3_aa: CASSSFTDTQYF

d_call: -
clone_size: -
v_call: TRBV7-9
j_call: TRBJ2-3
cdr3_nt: TGTGCCAGCAGCTTAGAGGGGTTCGGCACAGATACGCAGTATTTT
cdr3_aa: CASSLEGFGTDTQYF

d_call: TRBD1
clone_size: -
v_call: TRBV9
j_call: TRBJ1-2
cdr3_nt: TGTGCCAGCAGCGTAGGTGAGGGGGCTTATGGCTACACCTTC
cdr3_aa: CASSVGEGAYGYTF

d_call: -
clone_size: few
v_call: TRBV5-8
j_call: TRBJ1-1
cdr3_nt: TGTGCCAGCAGCTTGATCGGTGGGGGGGAAGCTTTCTTT
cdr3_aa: CASSLIGGGEAFF

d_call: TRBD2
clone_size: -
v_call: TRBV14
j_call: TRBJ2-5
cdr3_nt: TGTGCCAGCAGCCAAGGGCTACTAGCGGATGAAGAGACCCAGTACTTC
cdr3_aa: CASSQGLLADEETQYF

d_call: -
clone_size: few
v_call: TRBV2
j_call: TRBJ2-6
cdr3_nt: TGTGCCAGCAGTGAAAATGGGTCTGGGGCCAACGTCCTGACTTTC
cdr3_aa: CASSENGSGANVLTF

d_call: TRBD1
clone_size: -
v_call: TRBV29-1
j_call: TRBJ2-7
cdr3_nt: TGCAGCGTTGCAACGGACAGGGGAGGGGCCGAGCAGTACTTC
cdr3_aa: CSVATDRGGAEQYF

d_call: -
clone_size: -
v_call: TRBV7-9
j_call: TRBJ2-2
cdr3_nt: TGTGCCAGCAGCCAAGTCACCAATTCGAACACCGGGGAGCTGTTTTTT
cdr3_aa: CASSQVTNSNTGELFF

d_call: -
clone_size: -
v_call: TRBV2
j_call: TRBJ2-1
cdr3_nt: TGTGCCAGCTCACGGACAGCCTACAATGAGCAGTTCTTC
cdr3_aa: CASSRTAYNEQFF

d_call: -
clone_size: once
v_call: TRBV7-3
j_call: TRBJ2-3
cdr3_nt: TGTGCCAGCAGCCCGACACCTTTCTCATATACGCAGTATTTT
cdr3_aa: CASSPTPFSYTQYF

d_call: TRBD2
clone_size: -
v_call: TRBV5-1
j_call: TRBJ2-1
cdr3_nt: TGCGCCAGCAGCCCGCCCGGGACTAGCGGGATCAATGAGCAGTTCTTC
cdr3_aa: CASSPPGTSGINEQFF

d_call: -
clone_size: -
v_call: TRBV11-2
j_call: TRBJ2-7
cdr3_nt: TGTGCCAGCAGCTCCCATAGGACTGGCGAGCAGTACTTC
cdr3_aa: CASSSHRTGEQYF

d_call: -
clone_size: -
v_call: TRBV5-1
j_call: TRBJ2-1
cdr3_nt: TGCGCCAGCAGCTTGGCTTCTAGCGCATACAATGAGCAGTTCTTC
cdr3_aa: CASSLASSAYNEQFF

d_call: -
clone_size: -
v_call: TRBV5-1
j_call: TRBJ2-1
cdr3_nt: TGCGCCAGCAGCTTGCAGGGCACCGAGCAGTTCTTC
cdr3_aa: CASSLQGTEQFF

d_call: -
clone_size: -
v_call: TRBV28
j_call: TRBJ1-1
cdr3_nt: TGTGCCAGCAGTTTAGCTGGTAGTGAAGCTTTCTTT
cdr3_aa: CASSLAGSEAFF

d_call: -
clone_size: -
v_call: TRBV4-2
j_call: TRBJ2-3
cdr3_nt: TGTGCCAGCAGCCAACTAGATCCGGCGGCTACCACAGATACGCAGTATTTT
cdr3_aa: CASSQLDPAATTDTQYF

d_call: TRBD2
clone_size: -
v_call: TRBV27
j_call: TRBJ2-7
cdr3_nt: TGTGCCAGCAGTTTCTCCGGACTAGCGGGAGGAGGCGAGCAGTACTTC
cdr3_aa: CASSFSGLAGGGEQYF

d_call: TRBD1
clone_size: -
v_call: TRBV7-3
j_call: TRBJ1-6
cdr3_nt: TGTGCCAGCAGCTTAACCTGGGACAGTTCACCCCTCCACTTT
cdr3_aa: CASSLTWDSSPLHF

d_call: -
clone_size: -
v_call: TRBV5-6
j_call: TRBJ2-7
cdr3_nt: TGTGCCAGCAGCTTCACAGGATCCACCTACGAGCAGTACTTC
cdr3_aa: CASSFTGSTYEQYF

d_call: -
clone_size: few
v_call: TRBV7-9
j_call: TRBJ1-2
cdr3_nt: TGTGCCAGCAGCTCGTATGAGGGGACGTGGGGCTACACCTTC
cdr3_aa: CASSSYEGTWGYTF

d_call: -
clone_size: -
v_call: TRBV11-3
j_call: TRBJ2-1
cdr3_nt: TGTGCCAGCAGTTCTCGGACAGCTGGGTACAATGAGCAGTTCTTC
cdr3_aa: CASSSRTAGYNEQFF

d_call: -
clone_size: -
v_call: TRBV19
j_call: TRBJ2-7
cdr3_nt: TGTGCCAGTAGTTCCTGGGGGTCTTGGGGCGAGCAGTACTTC
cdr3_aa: CASSSWGSWGEQYF

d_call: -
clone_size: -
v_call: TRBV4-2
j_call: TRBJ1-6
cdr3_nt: TGTGCCAGCAGCCGGGCAGGGGAGGGGAGCCCGGCCCTCCACTTT
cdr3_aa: CASSRAGEGSPALHF

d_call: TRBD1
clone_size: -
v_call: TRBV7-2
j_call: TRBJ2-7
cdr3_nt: TGTGCCAGCAGCCTAAGGGACAGCCACTACGAGCAGTACTTC
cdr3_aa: CASSLRDSHYEQYF

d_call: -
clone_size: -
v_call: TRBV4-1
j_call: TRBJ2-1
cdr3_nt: TGCGCCAGCAGCCCAGCCGACTATAGCTCCTACAATGAGCAGTTCTTC
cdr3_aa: CASSPADYSSYNEQFF

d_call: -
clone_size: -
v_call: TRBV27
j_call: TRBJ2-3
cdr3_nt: TGTGCCAGCAGTTTAAGGGGGAACCGGCGGGCAGATACGCAGTATTTT
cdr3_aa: CASSLRGNRRADTQYF

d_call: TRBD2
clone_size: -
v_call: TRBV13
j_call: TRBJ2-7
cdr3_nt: TGTGCCAGCAGGACTAGCGGGACCTACGAGCAGTACTTC
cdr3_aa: CASRTSGTYEQYF

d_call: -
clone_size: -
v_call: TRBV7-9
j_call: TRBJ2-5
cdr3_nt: TGTGCCAGCAGCTTAATGAAGGGCAAAGAGACCCAGTACTTC
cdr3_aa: CASSLMKGKETQYF

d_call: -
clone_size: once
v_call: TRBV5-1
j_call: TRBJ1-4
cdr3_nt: TGCGCCAGCAGCTTGCTGGGAGCGGGAAGTGAAAAACTGTTTTTT
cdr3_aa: CASSLLGAGSEKLFF

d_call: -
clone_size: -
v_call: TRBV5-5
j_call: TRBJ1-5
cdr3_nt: TGTGCCAGCAGCTTGGGTGGGGACCAGCCCCAGCATTTT
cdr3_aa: CASSLGGDQPQHF

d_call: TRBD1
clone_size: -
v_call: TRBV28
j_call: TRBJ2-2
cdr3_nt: TGTACCGGGACAGGGTATCAAGAAAGGAACACCGGGGAGCTGTTTTTT
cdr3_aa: CTGTGYQERNTGELFF

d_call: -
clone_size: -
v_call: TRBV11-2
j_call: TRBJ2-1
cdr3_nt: TGTGCCAGCAGCTTGACCAGGGGGGTTGAGCAGTTCTTC
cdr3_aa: CASSLTRGVEQFF

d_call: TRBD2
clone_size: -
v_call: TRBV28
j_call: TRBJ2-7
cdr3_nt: TGTGCCAGCAGCTCCCCGGGACTAGCGGCCTACGAGCAGTACTTC
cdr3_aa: CASSSPGLAAYEQYF

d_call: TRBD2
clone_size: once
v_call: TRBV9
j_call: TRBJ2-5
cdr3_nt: TGTGCCAGCAGCTTCTCCTCCGGGACTAGCGGGGGAACCTCTCAGGAGACCCAGTACTTC
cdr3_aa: CASSFSSGTSGGTSQETQYF

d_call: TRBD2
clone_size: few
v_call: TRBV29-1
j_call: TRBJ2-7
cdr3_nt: TGCAGCGCCGAGACTAGCGGGGGGTCCGAGCAGTACTTC
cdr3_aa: CSAETSGGSEQYF

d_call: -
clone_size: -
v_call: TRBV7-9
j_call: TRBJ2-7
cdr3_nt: TGTGCCAGCAGCCTGGGGGACGGAGACTACGAGCAGTACTTC
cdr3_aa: CASSLGDGDYEQYF

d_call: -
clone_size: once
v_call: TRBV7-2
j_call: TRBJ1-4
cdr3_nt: TGTGCCAGCAGCTTATGGGGGGATGAAAAACTGTTTTTT
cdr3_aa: CASSLWGDEKLFF

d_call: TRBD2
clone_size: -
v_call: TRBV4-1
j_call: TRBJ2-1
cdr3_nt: TGCGCCAGCAGCCACATACCCCGACTAGCGGGAGCCAATGAGCAGTTCTTC
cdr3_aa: CASSHIPRLAGANEQFF

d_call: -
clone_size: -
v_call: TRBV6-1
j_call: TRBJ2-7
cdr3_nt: TGTGCCAGCAGTGAAGCGCGAGAGCAGTACTTC
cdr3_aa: CASSEAREQYF

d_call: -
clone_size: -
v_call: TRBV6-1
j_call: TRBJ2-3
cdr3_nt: TGTGCCAGCGAAGTTGCCTATTCTGATACGCAGTATTTT
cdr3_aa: CASEVAYSDTQYF

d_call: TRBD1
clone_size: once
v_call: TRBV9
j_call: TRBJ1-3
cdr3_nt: TGTGCCAGCAGCGGACGACAGGGCTCGACAGGCTCCATATATTTT
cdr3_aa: CASSGRQGSTGSIYF